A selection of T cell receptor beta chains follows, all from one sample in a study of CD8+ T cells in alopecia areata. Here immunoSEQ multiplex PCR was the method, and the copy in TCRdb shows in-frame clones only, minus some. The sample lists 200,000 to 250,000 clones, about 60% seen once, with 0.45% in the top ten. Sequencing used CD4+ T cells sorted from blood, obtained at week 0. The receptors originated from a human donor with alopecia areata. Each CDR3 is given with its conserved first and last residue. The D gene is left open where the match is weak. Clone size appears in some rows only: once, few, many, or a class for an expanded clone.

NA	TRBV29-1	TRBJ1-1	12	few	TGCAGCGTTGAGGACCTGAACACTGAAGCTTTCTTT	CSVEDLNTEAFF
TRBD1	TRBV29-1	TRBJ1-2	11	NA	TGCAGCGCAGGGGGCTGGGACGGCTACACCTTC	CSAGGWDGYTF
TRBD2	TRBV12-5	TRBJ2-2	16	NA	TGTGCTAGTGGCAATCTAGCGGGTGAAAACACCGGGGAGCTGTTTTTT	CASGNLAGENTGELFF
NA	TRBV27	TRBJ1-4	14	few	TGTGCCAGCAGCGCCCGGGGAGTTAATGAAAAACTGTTTTTT	CASSARGVNEKLFF
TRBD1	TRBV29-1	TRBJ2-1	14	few	TGCAGCGTTGCAGGGGGCGTAAGGTTTGGTGAGCAGTTCTTC	CSVAGGVRFGEQFF
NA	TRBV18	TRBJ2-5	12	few	TGTGCCAGCTCACCGGAACGGGAGACCCAGTACTTC	CASSPERETQYF
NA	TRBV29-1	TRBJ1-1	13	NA	TGCAGCGTTGCAATAGCCCTGAACACTGAAGCTTTCTTT	CSVAIALNTEAFF
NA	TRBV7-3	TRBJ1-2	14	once	TGTGCCAGCCAGACCTTGTGGCGGAACTATGGCTACACCTTC	CASQTLWRNYGYTF
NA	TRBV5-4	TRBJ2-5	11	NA	TGTGCCAGCAGTAACGGCGGTTCGTGGTACTTC	CASSNGGSWYF
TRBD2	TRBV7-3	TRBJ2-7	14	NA	TGTGCCAGCAGCCCTGCGGGGACTAGCTACGAGCAGTACTTC	CASSPAGTSYEQYF
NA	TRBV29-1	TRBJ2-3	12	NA	TGCAGCGGGGGGGTCGCTAGGGATACGCAGTATTTT	CSGGVARDTQYF
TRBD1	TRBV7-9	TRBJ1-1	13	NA	TGTGCCAGCACCGGACAGGGGGCCTCTGAAGCTTTCTTT	CASTGQGASEAFF
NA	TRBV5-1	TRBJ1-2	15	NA	TGCGCCAGCAGCTTGGGGGGACCCGCTAACTATGGCTACACCTTC	CASSLGGPANYGYTF
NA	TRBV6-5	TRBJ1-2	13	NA	TGTGCCAGCAGCACCACAAGCTCCTATGGCTACACCTTC	CASSTTSSYGYTF
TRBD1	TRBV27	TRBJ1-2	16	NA	TGTGCCAGCAGTTTACGGGCCGACAGGGCCGTCTATGGCTACACCTTC	CASSLRADRAVYGYTF
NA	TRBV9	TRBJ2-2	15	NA	TGTGCCAGCAGCGTAGGCCAGGGAAACACCGGGGAGCTGTTTTTT	CASSVGQGNTGELFF
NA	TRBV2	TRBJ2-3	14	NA	TGTGCCAGCAGTGGCGTTGAGGGTGCAGATACGCAGTATTTT	CASSGVEGADTQYF
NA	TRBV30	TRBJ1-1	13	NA	TGTGCCTGGATGCGATGGGGGAACACTGAAGCTTTCTTT	CAWMRWGNTEAFF
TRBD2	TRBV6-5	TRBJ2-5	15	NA	TGTGCCAGCAGCCCTACTAGCGGGAGAAGGGAGACCCAGTACTTC	CASSPTSGRRETQYF
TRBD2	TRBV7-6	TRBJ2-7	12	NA	TGTGCCAGCAGCCCACGGGGGGGCGAGCAGTACTTC	CASSPRGGEQYF
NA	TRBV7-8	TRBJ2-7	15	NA	TGTGCCAGCAGCAACCCTTTCCGACAGGCCTACGAGCAGTACTTC	CASSNPFRQAYEQYF
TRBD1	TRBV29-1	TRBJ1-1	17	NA	TGCAGCGTTGAGTGGTTAAGTTTAAGGGGGCGAAACACTGAAGCTTTCTTT	CSVEWLSLRGRNTEAFF
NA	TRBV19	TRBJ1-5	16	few	TGTGCCAGTACGGGACCGTCGAGGAGGGGCAATCAGCCCCAGCATTTT	CASTGPSRRGNQPQHF
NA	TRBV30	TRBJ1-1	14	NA	TGTGCCTGGGGGCCCATGGGGACACACATCATAGTTTTCTTT	CAWGPMGTHIIVFF
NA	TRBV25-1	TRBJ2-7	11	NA	TGTGCCAGCAGTGGCTCCTACGAGCAGTACTTC	CASSGSYEQYF
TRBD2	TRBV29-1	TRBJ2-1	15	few	TGCAGCGTAGGGAAACTAGCGGGGAACGGGAATGAGCAGTTCTTC	CSVGKLAGNGNEQFF
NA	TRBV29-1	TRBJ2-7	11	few	TGCAGCGTTGACGACAGATACGAGCAGTACTTC	CSVDDRYEQYF
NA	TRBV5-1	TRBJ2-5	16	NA	TGCGCCAGCAGCTTGGTGGCCATGGACCTCCAAGAGACCCAGTACTTC	CASSLVAMDLQETQYF
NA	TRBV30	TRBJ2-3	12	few	TGTGCCTGGAGGGCTAGCACAGATACGCAGTATTTT	CAWRASTDTQYF
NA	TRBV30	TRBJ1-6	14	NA	TGTGCCTGGAGTGTTTTGGGGGTCGGATCACCCCTCCACTTT	CAWSVLGVGSPLHF
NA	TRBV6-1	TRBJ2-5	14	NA	TGTGCCAGCAGCGACAGCACAAGAGTAGAGACCCAGTACTTC	CASSDSTRVETQYF
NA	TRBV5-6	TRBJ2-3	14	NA	TGTGCCAGCAGCTCGGACCTTGGGCCAGATACGCAGTATTTT	CASSSDLGPDTQYF
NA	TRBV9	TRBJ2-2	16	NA	TGTGCCAGCAGCAGAGGACAGAACCCTAACGCCGGGGAGCTGTTTTTT	CASSRGQNPNAGELFF
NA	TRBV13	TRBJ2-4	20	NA	TGTGCCAGCAGCTTAGACCCCTGGGTAGCGGCGGAGAGAGCCAAAAACATTCAGTACTTC	CASSLDPWVAAERAKNIQYF
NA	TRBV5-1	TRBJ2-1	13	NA	TGCGCCAGCAGCCCCCTCGGGGACAATGAGCAGTTCTTC	CASSPLGDNEQFF
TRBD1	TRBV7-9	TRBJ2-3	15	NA	TGTGCCAGCAGCTCGATGACAGGGTTGGCAGATACGCAGTATTTT	CASSSMTGLADTQYF
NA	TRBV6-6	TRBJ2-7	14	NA	TGTGCCAGCAGTTACTCGGCCAGTGTCTACGAGCAGTACTTC	CASSYSASVYEQYF
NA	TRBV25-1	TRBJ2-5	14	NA	TGTGCCAGCAGTGAAGGAGGTGGCGCCGAGACCCAGTACTTC	CASSEGGGAETQYF
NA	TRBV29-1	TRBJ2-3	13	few	TGCAGCGTTGAACTTCTAGGCGCAGATACGCAGTATTTT	CSVELLGADTQYF
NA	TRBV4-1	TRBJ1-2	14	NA	TGCGCCAGCAGCCATCCCACAGTTCCCTATGGCTACACCTTC	CASSHPTVPYGYTF
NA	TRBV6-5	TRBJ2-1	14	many	TGTGCCAGCAGTTCCCCCGGGGGCATCAATGAGCAGTTCTTC	CASSSPGGINEQFF
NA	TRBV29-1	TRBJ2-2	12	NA	TGCAGCGTTGCATCCGGGCCCGGGGAGCTGTTTTTT	CSVASGPGELFF
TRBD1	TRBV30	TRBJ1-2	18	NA	TGTGCCTGGAGTGTCCCAACTGGACAGGGGGCCCTTGGCTATGGCTACACCTTC	CAWSVPTGQGALGYGYTF
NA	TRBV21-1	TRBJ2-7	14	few	TGTGCCAGCAGCAAAATAAGCGAGGGGTGCGAGCAGTACTTC	CASSKISEGCEQYF
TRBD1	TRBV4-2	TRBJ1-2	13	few	TGTGCCAGCAGCTTGGACAGGAGTGTTGGCTACACCTTC	CASSLDRSVGYTF
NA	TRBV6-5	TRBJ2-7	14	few	TGTGCCAGCAGCCCGGACAGCAGCTCCTACGAGCAGTACTTC	CASSPDSSSYEQYF
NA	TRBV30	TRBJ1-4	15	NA	TGTGCCTGGAGTTCAGACAGATCAACTAATGAAAAACTGTTTTTT	CAWSSDRSTNEKLFF
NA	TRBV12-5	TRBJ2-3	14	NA	TGTGCTAGTGGTTTGGCCCCAAGCTCAGATACGCAGTATTTT	CASGLAPSSDTQYF
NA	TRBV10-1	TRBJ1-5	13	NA	TGCGCCAGCAGCGGACAAATCAATCAGCCCCAGCATTTT	CASSGQINQPQHF
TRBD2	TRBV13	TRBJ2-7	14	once	TGTGCCAGCAGCACCTCTAGCGGGGGATACGAGCAGTACTTC	CASSTSSGGYEQYF
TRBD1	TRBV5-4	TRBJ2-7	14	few	TGTGCCAGCACAGACGGGACAGCTTCCTACGAGCAGTACTTC	CASTDGTASYEQYF
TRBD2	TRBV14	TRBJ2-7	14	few	TGTGCCAGCAGCCTGGGACTAGCGGGTTCCGAGCAGTACTTC	CASSLGLAGSEQYF
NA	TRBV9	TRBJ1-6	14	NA	TGTGCCAGCAGCAGCGGGCAGGATAATTCACCCCTCCACTTT	CASSSGQDNSPLHF
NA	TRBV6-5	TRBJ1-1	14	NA	TGTGCCAGCAGAACGCCGACAGGGAACACTGAAGCTTTCTTT	CASRTPTGNTEAFF
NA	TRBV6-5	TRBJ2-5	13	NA	TGTGCCAGCAGTTACAGGGCCAAAGAGACCCAGTACTTC	CASSYRAKETQYF
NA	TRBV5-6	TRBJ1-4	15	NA	TGTGCCAGCAGCCTCACCGGGCAACACGATGAAAAACTGTTTTTT	CASSLTGQHDEKLFF
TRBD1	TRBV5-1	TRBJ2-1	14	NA	TGCGCCAGCAGCTTGATGACAGGGGACAATGAGCAGTTCTTC	CASSLMTGDNEQFF
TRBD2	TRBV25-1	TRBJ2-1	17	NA	TGTGCCAGCAGTGAATATGTGGCTAGCGGGATCAACAATGAGCAGTTCTTC	CASSEYVASGINNEQFF